The 24 T cell receptor beta chains given below trace back to one sample, sequenced in a study of cytomegalovirus exposure and HLA in healthy donors. The PCR made use of 60 Vbeta and 13 Jbeta primers. Assay: immunoSEQ multiplex PCR; the TCRdb copy retains only in-frame clones and omits some. This sample has about 170,000 clones; approximately 84% occur once, and the top ten carry about 0.4%. Sequences were obtained from PBMCs. The receptors were sampled from a boy aged 2-15 years in good health and CMV-seronegative.

The chain recombines TRBV7-9 with TRBJ2-3; 8 bases are shared with TRBD1. This CDR3 has 17 amino acids. The V segment lost 5 bases and the J segment 2 bases; nucleotides outside the gene matches: 12. Germline V gene lookup returns CDR1 SEHNR and CDR2 FQNEAQ (reference sequence). Written as DNA, the CDR3 is TGTGCCAGCAGCCTCCGCTCCCGGGACAGGATCACAGATACGCAGTATTTT. Translation: CASSLRSRDRITDTQYF.

The chain recombines TRBV5-1 with TRBJ2-7, with 14 bases fitting TRBD2. The CDR3 totals 18 residues. Germline values: CDR1 SGHRS, CDR2 YFSETQ. V shed 2 bases and J 4 bases; nucleotides not matched to a gene: 11. The CDR3 DNA sequence: TGCGCCAGCAGCTTACTACCGGGACTAGCGGGAGACTCTTACGAGCAGTACTTC. This gives the protein CASSLLPGLAGDSYEQYF.

The rearrangement uses TRBV10-3 and TRBJ2-1, with 7 bases lining up with TRBD2. With 8 bases clipped from V and 4 bases from J, the junction kept 8 bases outside the gene matches. The CDR3 totals 14 residues. CDR1 is ENHRY, CDR2 SYGVKD, per germline. CDR3 loop: CAIFSGTGYNEQFF. DNA of the CDR3: TGTGCCATCTTCAGCGGGACCGGATACAATGAGCAGTTCTTC.

This rearrangement joins TRBV7-6 to TRBJ2-5; TRBD2 matches at 8 bases. This CDR3 region has 16 residues. Per the germline V gene, CDR1 is SGHVS and CDR2 is FNYEAQ. The junction had 13 bases not matched to a gene; V was cut back by 5 bases and J by 5 bases. CDR3 in DNA: TGTGCCAGCAGCCTGTACCTAGCGGGTGATGGGGAGACCCAGTACTTC. The encoded protein is CASSLYLAGDGETQYF.

This CDR3 is CASSQDILAGPYEQYF. The CDR3 DNA reads as TGCGCCAGCAGCCAAGATATCCTAGCGGGACCCTACGAGCAGTACTTC. J is TRBJ2-7 and V is TRBV4-1, with TRBD2 matching over 9 bases. The CDR3 is made up of 16 amino acids. The V segment lost 0 bases and the J segment 2 bases; nucleotides outside the gene matches: 5. The V gene's germline CDR1 is MGHRA and CDR2 YSYEKL.

This chain uses TRBV25-1 with TRBJ1-4; maybe TRBD1 (5 bases). CDR1 and CDR2 from the germline V gene are MGHDK and SYGVNS. The CDR3 runs 15 residues. Trimming took 1 base from V and 6 from J, leaving 12 bases between them. CDR3 protein: CASSEFRGRDEKLFF. DNA for the CDR3: TGTGCCAGCAGTGAATTCCGGGGGAGGGATGAAAAACTGTTTTTT.

The V and J genes are TRBV4-2 and TRBJ2-5; 12 nucleotides line up with TRBD2. The CDR3 is made up of 17 amino acids. Germline CDR1 is LGHNA and CDR2 is YNFKEQ. V shed 3 bases and J 2 bases; nucleotides not matched to a gene: 7. CDR3 nucleotides: TGTGCCAGCAGCCATGTCCCTAGCGGGAGGGGACAAGAGACCCAGTACTTC. Protein sequence: CASSHVPSGRGQETQYF.

The CDR3 here is CASSYVASGGNEQFF. The CDR3 nucleotides read TGTGCCAGCAGTTACGTGGCTAGCGGGGGCAATGAGCAGTTCTTC. The rearrangement joins TRBV6-5 to TRBJ2-1; 10 bases are a match to TRBD2. V was clipped by 2 bases and J by 6 bases; unmatched bases: 4. In germline, CDR1 is MNHEY, CDR2 SVGAGI. CDR3 size: 15 residues.

This clone was counted a single time. The chain has TRBV11-3 and TRBJ2-7; 7 bases agree with TRBD2. CDR3 length: 14 residues. Germline values: CDR1 SGHNT, CDR2 YENEEA. V was clipped by 3 bases and J by 0 bases; unmatched bases: 2. The CDR3 coding sequence is TGTGCCAGCAGCTTGGGGGGGATCTCCTACGAGCAGTACTTC. The encoded protein is CASSLGGISYEQYF.

The chain links TRBV15 to TRBJ2-7, with D maybe TRBD1 (6 bases). CDR1 and CDR2 from the germline V gene are LNHNV and YYDKDF (reference sequence). The V end was cut by 1 base, the J end by 0 bases, with 13 bases between. The CDR3 contains 16 residues. The CDR3 DNA is TGTGCCACCAGCAGAGTCATGGCAGGGGCCTCCTACGAGCAGTACTTC. This codes for CATSRVMAGASYEQYF. Filled out from reference TRBV15 and TRBJ2-7, the complete variable domain reads DAMVIQNPRYQVTQFGKPVTLSCSQTLNHNVMYWYQQKSSQAPKLLFHYYDKDFNNEADTPDNFQSRRPNTSFCFLDIRSPGLGDTAMYLCATSRVMAGASYEQYFGPGTRLTVT.

In nucleotides, the CDR3 is TGTGCCAGCAGCGATAGCGGGACGAACACCGGGGAGCTGTTTTTT. This sequence encodes CASSDSGTNTGELFF. This chain uses TRBV9 with TRBJ2-2; 8 positions agree with TRBD2. CDR1 is SGDLS and CDR2 is YYNGEE in the germline V gene. V gave up 3 bases and J gave up 0 bases; unmatched junction bases: 1. The CDR3 has 15 amino acids.

V usage is TRBV19 and J usage is TRBJ2-2; the match to TRBD1 covers 8 bases. The length of the CDR3 is 16 residues. Losses at the gene ends were 3 bases for V and 7 bases for J; bases not matched to a gene: 10. Per the germline V gene, CDR1 is LNHDA and CDR2 is SQIVND (reference sequence). The CDR3 nucleotides read TGTGCCAGTAGTATTTTCCAGGGGGCCGCGGACGGGGAGCTGTTTTTT. It is translated as CASSIFQGAADGELFF.

The chain employs TRBV28 and TRBJ2-7; a weak D match, TRBD1 (5 bases). This CDR3 comprises 16 residues. V was clipped by 4 bases and J by 0 bases, with 16 bases between them. CDR1 is MDHEN and CDR2 is SYDVKM in the germline V gene. In nucleotides, the CDR3 is TGTGCCAGCAGTTCGTGGACACCACTTGACTCCTACGAGCAGTACTTC. Translated: CASSSWTPLDSYEQYF.

The CDR3 sequence is CASSVDQGAYTGELFF. CDR3 DNA: TGTGCCAGCAGCGTAGATCAGGGGGCCTACACCGGGGAGCTGTTTTTT. The chain is built from TRBV9 and TRBJ2-2; TRBD1 matches at 8 bases. CDR1 and CDR2 (germline): SGDLS, YYNGEE. V was pared by 0 bases and J by 3 bases, with 4 bases of the junction left unmatched. This CDR3 has 16 amino acids.

The chain uses TRBV28 and TRBJ2-7; the match to TRBD1 covers 10 bases. CDR1 is MDHEN and CDR2 is SYDVKM in the germline V gene. This CDR3 has 17 amino acids. V lost 10 bases and J lost 2; bases outside the gene matches: 17. The CDR3 loop reads CATSRPLDRGRPYEQYF. The CDR3 nucleotides read TGTGCCACCTCACGACCTCTAGACAGGGGGCGCCCCTACGAGCAGTACTTC.

The gene calls are TRBV10-1 and TRBJ2-7; 8 nucleotides align to TRBD1. V was clipped by 5 bases and J by 4 bases; unmatched bases: 13. Germline-derived CDR1 and CDR2 are WNHNN and SYGVQD (reference sequence). The CDR3 spans 16 residues. CDR3 in amino acids: CASSSLEGTGGYEQYF. In DNA, the CDR3 is TGCGCCAGCAGTTCCCTTGAGGGGACAGGAGGTTACGAGCAGTACTTC.

This rearrangement joins TRBV7-8 to TRBJ2-7; a weak D match, TRBD1 (5 bases). CDR1 and CDR2 from the germline V gene are SGHVS and FQNEAQ. The CDR3 contains 13 residues. The germline V and J ends were trimmed by 5 bases and 0 bases, with 8 bases remaining between them. CDR3 coding DNA: TGTGCCAGCAGCCAGACAGTCTCCTACGAGCAGTACTTC. This encodes CASSQTVSYEQYF.

This clone was detected only once. The CDR3 DNA sequence: TGTGCCAGCAGCCACCCAACAGGGAACGAGCAGTACTTC. Protein: CASSHPTGNEQYF. V usage is TRBV28 and J usage is TRBJ2-7, with D possibly matching TRBD1 (6 bases). Germline V CDR1 and CDR2: MDHEN, SYDVKM. The ends were cut back, 6 bases at V and 5 bases at J, with 14 bases in the middle. There are 13 residues in the CDR3.

The chain carries TRBV27 and TRBJ1-1; 7 bases map to TRBD1. Germline loops: CDR1 MNHEY, CDR2 SMNVEV (reference sequence). CDR3 length: 13 amino acids. J was trimmed by 3 bases and V by 5 bases; bases with no gene match: 3. The CDR3 spells CASSLQGYTEAFF. CDR3 in DNA: TGTGCCAGCAGTCTACAGGGGTACACTGAAGCTTTCTTT.

The J gene is TRBJ2-7, the V gene TRBV10-3; 7 positions agree with TRBD2. Germline V CDR1 and CDR2: ENHRY, SYGVKD. V was pared by 3 bases and J by 7 bases, with 6 bases of the junction left unmatched. The CDR3 has 13 amino acids. CDR3 DNA: TGTGCCATCAGTGACAGGCGGGAGTGGGAGCAGTACTTC. Its translation is CAISDRREWEQYF.

The rearrangement uses TRBV28 and TRBJ1-2; 8 bases line up with TRBD1. Germline V gives CDR1 MDHEN, CDR2 SYDVKM. The CDR3 has 15 residues. Losses at the gene ends were 3 bases for V and 4 bases for J; bases not matched to a gene: 7. CDR3 coding DNA: TGTGCCAGCAGTTTTCTCCCTCAGGGGGCCTATGGCTACACCTTC. This sequence encodes CASSFLPQGAYGYTF.

J is TRBJ1-5 and V is TRBV5-8; 8 nucleotides agree with TRBD1. Germline V gene sequence: CDR1 SGHTS, CDR2 YDEGEE. After removal of 2 bases from V and 7 bases from J, the junction contained 8 bases not matched to a gene. The CDR3 has 15 residues. CDR3 sequence (DNA): TGTGCCAGCAGCTTAAGGACAGGGTGGTGGCAGCCCCAGCATTTT. Amino acids: CASSLRTGWWQPQHF.

Written as DNA, the CDR3 is TGTGCCAGCAGTGCCAAGACAGGGGGCAACTATGGCTACACCTTC. As protein: CASSAKTGGNYGYTF. The J gene is TRBJ1-2, the V gene TRBV6-1; 10 positions agree with TRBD1. CDR3 size: 15 residues. J lost 2 bases, V lost 4 bases, and 4 bases had no gene match. Germline loops: CDR1 MNHNS, CDR2 SASEGT.

The J gene is TRBJ2-7, the V gene TRBV10-3; 7 nucleotides match TRBD2. This CDR3 has 14 residues. V was clipped by 4 bases and J by 1 base; unmatched bases: 4. Germline assignment: CDR1 ENHRY and CDR2 SYGVKD. CDR3 loop: CAISVGTTSYEQYF. CDR3 nucleotide sequence: TGTGCCATCAGTGTGGGGACTACTTCCTACGAGCAGTACTTC.